This TCR beta chain is drawn from a study of blood T cell repertoires in COVID-19. A single count supports this clone. The CDR3 is 17 amino acids. Looked up from germline, CDR1 is LNHDA and CDR2 is SQIVND (reference sequence). V lost 7 bases and J lost 0; bases outside the gene matches: 8. Generated by immunoSEQ multiplex PCR, the TCRdb table keeps only in-frame clones and is missing some. The sample lists roughly 270,000 clones, 85% occurring once. The sample comprised peripheral blood. This receptor was identified in a man aged 45-60 years with active or convalescent COVID-19. The chain combines TRBV19 with TRBJ2-6, with 8 nucleotides matching TRBD1. The CDR3 coding sequence is TGTGCCAGTACGTCAGGGGGCGCGGTCTCTGGGGCCAACGTCCTGACTTTC. Translation: CASTSGGAVSGANVLTF.